These 5 T cell receptor beta chains came from one sample sequenced in a study of early T cells in non-severe SARS-CoV-2 infection. TCRdb processed the 5' RACE reads anew with MiXCR; each CDR3 protein has one entry. The repertoire consists of over 25,000 distinct CDR3 sequences, with around 5% occurring once and the leading ten covering less than 7.5%. Sequences were obtained from whole blood. Receptor source: an adult who was a healthcare worker with PCR-confirmed SARS-CoV-2 infection or an uninfected control (not recorded which).

This chain uses TRBV6-6 with TRBJ1-5, with 10 positions matching TRBD1. The CDR3 is 14 amino acids. V was pared by 5 bases and J by 6 bases, with 4 bases of the junction left unmatched. Looked up from germline, CDR1 is MNHNY and CDR2 is SVGAGI (reference sequence). The CDR3 loop is CASSGGQGGQPQHF. The CDR3 DNA reads TGTGCCAGCAGTGGCGGACAGGGGGGTCAGCCCCAGCATTTT.

This clonotype has at least ten counts. The chain is built from TRBV29-1 and TRBJ2-3, with TRBD2 as a possible D gene (6 bases). Germline CDR1 reads SQVTM; CDR2 reads ANQGSEA. The V end was cut by 3 bases, the J end by 0 bases, with 10 bases between. CDR3 length: 14 residues. The CDR3 bases are TGCAGCGTTGAGGTAGCGGCTAGCACAGATACGCAGTATTTT. This sequence encodes CSVEVAASTDTQYF.

In its sample, this clonotype was seen a few times. The chain employs TRBV7-9 and TRBJ2-5; TRBD2 agrees at 12 bases. This CDR3 contains 15 residues. CDR1 SEHNR and CDR2 FQNEAQ come from the germline V gene (reference sequence). The V and J ends lost 0 bases and 6 bases, in that order; junction bases with no gene match: 2. The CDR3 sequence: CASSLATSGRQTQYF. In nucleotides, the CDR3 is TGTGCCAGCAGCTTAGCGACTAGCGGGAGACAGACCCAGTACTTC.

The chain couples TRBV2 to TRBJ2-1, with D possibly being TRBD1 or TRBD2 (5 bases each). With 5 bases removed from V and 1 base from J, the gap between germline ends came to 9 bases. The CDR3 has 14 amino acids. Germline assignment: CDR1 SNHLY and CDR2 FYNNEI. CDR3: CASSRDLSYNEQFF. As DNA, the CDR3 is TGTGCCAGCAGTCGGGACCTTTCCTACAATGAGCAGTTCTTC.

This clonotype appeared many times. Here the CDR3 DNA reads TGTGCCAGCAGTTACGCGTACCGGGACGACTCCTACGAGCAGTACTTC. Amino acid sequence: CASSYAYRDDSYEQYF. The chain couples TRBV6-7 to TRBJ2-7; D could derive from TRBD1 or TRBD2 (5 bases each). TRBV6-7 is classed as an ORF, of uncertain function. Trimming took 2 bases from V and 0 from J, leaving 14 bases between them. There are 16 residues in the CDR3.